This T cell receptor beta chain was retrieved from a study of blood T cell repertoires in COVID-19. Background on the study: The study drew acute and convalescent COVID-19 samples from the United States, Italy and Spain.

Original processing notes: Using reference gene primer amplification, nucleated cell counts were estimated. TCRdb's copy holds only in-frame clones and misses some; the assay was immunoSEQ multiplex PCR. Clonal size and the V and J genes are those of that table, whereas D and trimming came from the DNA. The sample carries 150,000 to 200,000 clones, approximately 88% recorded once. Germline CDR1 reads KGHDR; CDR2 reads SFDVKD. V was pared by 4 bases and J by 9 bases, with 12 bases between. The CDR3 is made up of 13 amino acids. This sequence was found in a woman aged 18-29 years who had recovered from COVID-19. V usage is TRBV24-1 and J usage is TRBJ1-5; TRBD1 is a possible D gene (6 bases). Sequencing was carried out using PBMCs or T cells enriched from blood (not recorded which). CDR3 DNA: TGTGCCACCAGTGAAAACAGGGATGGGCCCCAGCATTTT. This codes for CATSENRDGPQHF.